The 13 T cell receptor beta chains reported below all come from one sample, sequenced in a study of T cell responses to AZD1222 COVID-19 vaccine. Measured with immunoSEQ multiplex PCR; TCRdb has only the in-frame clones, and not every one. The repertoire holds fewer than 120,000 clones, about 90% seen once, with roughly 14% in the top ten. The specimen comprised peripheral blood, sampled 28 days after the second AZD1222 dose. The receptors here all came from an adult who received the AZD1222 COVID-19 vaccine.

The V call is TRBV4-1, the J call TRBJ1-1; 10 positions agree with TRBD1. Losses at the gene ends were 4 bases for V and 2 bases for J; bases not matched to a gene: 7. The CDR3 loop spans 16 amino acids. Germline V CDR1 and CDR2: MGHRA, YSYEKL. CDR3 nucleotide sequence: TGCGCCAGCAGCCCTCCGGACAGGGGGGCCAACACTGAAGCTTTCTTT. This sequence encodes CASSPPDRGANTEAFF.

The CDR3 reads CATSRDWWNTEAFF. The CDR3 DNA reads TGTGCCACCAGCAGAGATTGGTGGAACACTGAAGCTTTCTTT. The chain links TRBV15 to TRBJ1-1; D not certain. The germline V gene has CDR1 LNHNV and CDR2 YYDKDF (reference sequence). The CDR3 runs 14 residues. V was shortened by 0 bases and J by 1 base, with 6 bases between the two germline ends.

The table lists this clone with a count of one. The genes are TRBV2 and TRBJ2-7; 14 bases agree with TRBD2. The CDR3 length is 14 residues. Trimming at V came to 5 bases and at J to 5 bases, leaving 2 bases not matched to a gene. Per germline, CDR1 SNHLY and CDR2 FYNNEI. The DNA for the CDR3 is TGTGCCAGCAGTTCGGGACTAGCGGGGGACGAGCAGTACTTC. Its translation is CASSSGLAGDEQYF.

This clone appeared once. The rearrangement links TRBV7-9 to TRBJ1-5; 8 nucleotides line up with TRBD1. The V and J ends lost 6 bases and 6 bases, in that order; junction bases with no gene match: 7. The germline gives CDR1 SEHNR, CDR2 FQNEAQ (reference sequence). The CDR3 totals 14 residues. CDR3 loop: CASSYGQGGQPQHF. The CDR3 bases are TGTGCCAGCAGTTACGGACAGGGCGGTCAGCCCCAGCATTTT.

The J gene is TRBJ1-5, the V gene TRBV28; D is unclear. This CDR3 spans 15 amino acids. CDR1 and CDR2 (germline): MDHEN, SYDVKM. Trimming cost V 0 bases and J 3 bases, with 9 bases left between them. CDR3: CASSLWLGYNQPQHF. CDR3 sequence (DNA): TGTGCCAGCAGTTTATGGCTCGGATACAATCAGCCCCAGCATTTT. The full variable domain, rest sourced from reference TRBV28 and TRBJ1-5, is DVKVTQSSRYLVKRTGEKVFLECVQDMDHENMFWYRQDPGLGLRLIYFSYDVKMKEKGDIPEGYSVSREKKERFSLILESASTNQTSMYLCASSLWLGYNQPQHFGDGTRLSIL.

The chain recombines TRBV7-2 with TRBJ1-2; 7 bases map to TRBD1. The CDR3 is 14 residues long. The V and J ends lost 4 bases and 7 bases, in that order; junction bases with no gene match: 9. The germline V gene encodes CDR1 SGHTA and CDR2 FQGNSA. Written as DNA, the CDR3 is TGTGCCAGCAGCTCATACGACAGGGTCGGTGGCTACACCTTC. It specifies CASSSYDRVGGYTF.

V and J are TRBV12-3 or TRBV12-4 and TRBJ1-2; tentatively, D is TRBD1 (5 bases). The CDR3 is 12 residues long. The V and J ends lost 4 bases and 2 bases respectively, with 5 bases between them. The CDR3, as DNA: TGTGCCAGCAGTTGGGGGAACTATGGCTACACCTTC. Protein product: CASSWGNYGYTF.

The genes are TRBV9 and TRBJ1-6; tentative D call: TRBD1 (5 bases). The germline V gene encodes CDR1 SGDLS and CDR2 YYNGEE. The germline V and J ends were trimmed by 0 bases and 7 bases, with 8 bases remaining between them. The CDR3 spans 14 residues. The DNA for the CDR3 is TGTGCCAGCAGCGTAGTAGAGGGGAATTCACCCCTCCACTTT. It specifies CASSVVEGNSPLHF.

This clone has a single count. This chain joins TRBV4-1 and TRBJ2-3; 11 bases map to TRBD2. Germline V gene lookup returns CDR1 MGHRA and CDR2 YSYEKL. This CDR3 spans 17 amino acids. The ends lost 0 bases at V and 3 bases at J; junction bases unmatched: 5. CDR3 coding DNA: TGCGCCAGCAGCCAAGAACTAGCGGGAGTGTGGACAGATACGCAGTATTTT. Amino acid sequence: CASSQELAGVWTDTQYF.

The J gene is TRBJ1-1, the V gene TRBV7-8, with TRBD1 matching 9 bases. V lost 4 bases and J lost 5; bases outside the gene matches: 5. Per germline, CDR1 SGHVS and CDR2 FQNEAQ. The CDR3 spans 14 residues. The chain's CDR3 is CASSSTGGITEAFF. DNA for the CDR3: TGTGCCAGCAGCTCTACAGGGGGCATAACTGAAGCTTTCTTT.

The chain is built from TRBV2 and TRBJ2-3, with 7 bases lining up with TRBD1. V lost 5 bases, J lost 1 base, and 3 bases stayed unmatched. Germline V gives CDR1 SNHLY, CDR2 FYNNEI. The CDR3 spans 14 residues. Here the CDR3 reads CASSSGTGTDTQYF. The CDR3 DNA is TGTGCCAGCAGTTCCGGGACAGGCACAGATACGCAGTATTTT.

This sequence joins TRBV5-1 and TRBJ2-3; TRBD1 matches 7 bases. The CDR3 contains 14 residues. Trimming took 4 bases from V and 2 from J; bases not matched to a gene: 4. CDR1 SGHRS and CDR2 YFSETQ come from the germline V gene. The CDR3: CASSKGQNTDTQYF. The CDR3 DNA is TGCGCCAGCAGCAAGGGACAGAACACAGATACGCAGTATTTT.

The genes are TRBV9 and TRBJ2-3, with 9 bases identical to TRBD2. Germline V CDR1 and CDR2: SGDLS, YYNGEE. The CDR3 is 16 residues long. J gave up 1 base and V 0 bases, and 3 bases lay outside the gene matches. CDR3 residues: CASSVDASGGTDTQYF. CDR3 sequence (DNA): TGTGCCAGCAGCGTAGACGCTAGCGGGGGCACAGATACGCAGTATTTT. The variable domain in full, completed from reference TRBV9 and TRBJ2-3, reads DSGVTQTPKHLITATGQRVTLRCSPRSGDLSVYWYQQSLDQGLQFLIQYYNGEERAKGNILERFSAQQFPDLHSELNLSSLELGDSALYFCASSVDASGGTDTQYFGPGTRLTVL.